This T cell receptor beta chain was identified in a study of blood T cells in healthy people across ages (dated by TCRdb to about 2015). At the level of the whole study: In model experiments, template switching captured about one uniquely barcoded TCR beta cDNA molecule for every two T cells. Age-related changes in TCR beta repertoire diversity were measured in the study by deep sequencing normalized with unique cDNA molecular identifiers. Using the same blood draw, the study looked at two additional independent replicas of 1 million unique cDNA reads for two donors, one aged 18 to 29 and the other aged 80 or older. Four age groups were formed from the donors: young (average 16 years), middle-aged (roughly 38), aged (62) and long-lived (82). To avoid experimental bias, donors of different ages were spread randomly across the sequencing lanes.

Preparation of the library involved 5' RACE. Instrument used: Illumina HiSeq 2500. A second PCR of roughly 6 to 11 cycles was run with a J-beta primer mix and a sample-barcoded 5' primer. A unique molecular identifier was introduced onto each TCR beta cDNA molecule by a template-switch 5' adaptor carrying 12 random nucleotides. At least 2.5 million CDR3-containing paired-end reads were obtained from each sample. The Mint cDNA synthesis kit, primed by a TRBC-specific oligonucleotide, was used to synthesize first-strand cDNA from all RNA. Following uracil-DNA glycosylase treatment, a first 18-cycle PCR with universal primers M1SS and BC2_uni_R was performed on all cDNA. The original methods were these. For normalization, 1 million high-quality reads, each with a distinct molecular identifier, were randomly selected from each sample. Reads sharing molecular identifiers were discarded rather than binned into consensus sequences. MiTCR, with a Q25 quality threshold and the strictest error-elimination algorithm, was used for CDR3 identification, clonotype clustering and error correction. A nonparametric unseen species model with Euler transformation was used to estimate lower-bound total TCR beta diversity. TCRdb redid the processing of the public reads, applying fastp at Q25 and MiXCR, and retained in-frame beta chains. Each CDR3 protein appears once, grouped with its most common genes and DNA. None of the V and J calls come from the authors' own analysis; TCRdb made them. The sample data list about 1.4 million distinct CDR3 sequences, and approximately 59% of these were observed just once. The ten largest account for under 8.5% of the sample.

Systemically healthy Caucasian individuals from Russia, 35 to 50 in total and aged about 6 to 100 years, were included as donors. About 10 milliliters of peripheral blood were collected from each donor into EDTA-treated Vacutainer tubes. Ficoll-Paque density-gradient centrifugation was used to isolate PBMCs, with at least 6 million per sample. Trizol reagent was used to extract total RNA from PBMCs, with at least 6 micrograms per sample. For every donor, flow cytometry on a PBMC aliquot measured the percentage of naive CD45RAhigh/CD27high T cells. Concerning this clonotype: The clone's antigen remains unknown. No qualities accompany the bases; no much larger clone lies one base away.

Findings and caveats that apply to the study as a whole: As age increased, observed TCR beta diversity per million T cells dropped in a roughly linear way, and a significant reduction was already evident by age 40. Bulk unsorted PBMC profiling prevented conclusive comparison of naive and antigen-experienced compartments. Observed TCR beta diversity correlated strongly with the percentage of naive T cells measured by flow cytometry. Compared with the aged group, the long-lived group had more naive CD4+ T cells, fewer expanded clones and increased TCR diversity, suggesting age selection. Because the CMV infection status of the donors was unknown, age-related changes in expanded clonotypes may potentially have been confounded. Estimates of total diversity based on one million sequenced T cells were regarded as lower bounds and as underestimates.

This receptor was obtained from a young man in good health. Sequencing was carried out using blood.

Read as DNA, the sequence is TGTGCCAGCAGTTACATGAGAGAACCCGCGAACACCGGGGAGCTGTTTTTT. Its translation reads: CASSYMREPANTGELFF. Here the chain combines TRBV6-2 or TRBV6-3 and TRBJ2-2; the D gene assignment is ambiguous. The CDR3 starts with the cysteine, ends with the phenylalanine, and has 17 residues. Only the CDR3 DNA stays, 51 bases, in frame from base 1. Based on the germline V gene, the CDR1 and CDR2 sequences are MNHEY and SVGEGT. V is reduced by 2 bases and J by 0 bases, leaving a spacing of 13 bases between them.